Listed here are 5 T cell receptor beta chains from one sample, sequenced in a study of metastatic and nonmetastatic thyroid tumors. No treatment of any kind had been given to any patient before thyroid surgery. TCRdb reprocessed the PCR reads via MiXCR. The sample has around 41,000 clones; under 4% are singletons. The sample was blood. The receptors derive from a female donor with papillary thyroid cancer or a benign thyroid nodule (not recorded which). Some clones in this sample may be carry-over from other donors' samples.

In its sample, this clone was seen many times. This rearrangement joins TRBV6-5 to TRBJ2-3; weak D call: TRBD1 (5 bases). The CDR3 has 15 amino acids. V was cut by 0 bases and J by 6 bases, with 13 bases left in between. The germline CDR1 and CDR2 sequences are MNHEY and SVGAGI. The chain's CDR3 is CASSYSKWGADTQYF. The CDR3, as DNA: TGTGCCAGCAGTTACTCGAAATGGGGCGCGGATACGCAGTATTTT.

This clone was seen many times. The CDR3 nucleotides are TGTGCCAGCAGCTTGGGGGGGAGCGCGAATACGCAGTATTTT. This sequence encodes CASSLGGSANTQYF. The rearrangement links TRBV5-6 to TRBJ2-3; perhaps D is TRBD1 or TRBD2 (5 bases each). V was trimmed by 0 bases and J by 7 bases, leaving 12 bases between them. Germline V gives CDR1 SGHDT, CDR2 YYEEEE. The CDR3 consists of 14 residues.

This rearrangement joins TRBV24-1 to TRBJ2-5, with unresolved D. Trimming took 8 bases from V and 4 from J, leaving 16 bases between them. This CDR3 is 14 amino acids long. Germline V lookup: CDR1 KGHDR, CDR2 SFDVKD. In nucleotides, the CDR3 is TGTGCCACCAATCCACCAGGCATCCGAGAGACCCAGTACTTC. Translating gives CATNPPGIRETQYF.

In this sample, this clone turned up many times. V usage is TRBV5-5 and J usage is TRBJ2-5; 7 nucleotides line up with TRBD1. Germline CDR1 is SGHKS and CDR2 is YYEKEE (reference sequence). After removal of 0 bases from V and 5 bases from J, the junction contained 4 bases not matched to a gene. The CDR3 consists of 14 residues. CDR3: CASSLVPRGETQYF. The CDR3 DNA reads TGTGCCAGCAGCTTGGTTCCCAGGGGGGAGACCCAGTACTTC.

The table lists this clone with a count of one. This rearrangement joins TRBV5-6 to TRBJ1-5; D might be TRBD1 (5 bases). CDR1 and CDR2 (germline): SGHDT, YYEEEE. The CDR3 spans 15 residues. Trimming removed 4 bases at V and 8 bases at J, with 19 bases between. The CDR3 region is CASSIGTAGMEPQHF. The CDR3 nucleotides read TGTGCCAGCAGCATCGGGACGGCTGGGATGGAGCCCCAGCATTTT.